The 30 T cell receptor beta chains reported below all come from one sample, sequenced in a study of T cell repertoires in aging, cancer and after chemotherapy. TCR beta rearrangements were amplified from peripheral blood genomic DNA. TRB rearrangements spanning V, D and J were amplified using mixed TRB-A/B primers. MiXCR was run by TCRdb on the multiplex PCR reads, yielding one entry per CDR3 protein. The table lists nearly 2,500 distinct CDR3 sequences, approximately 25% of them singletons. Sequences were obtained from blood. Receptors originate from a human donor with a solid tumor.

The chain joins TRBV6-5 to TRBJ1-5; D remains unclear. From germline, CDR1 is MNHEY and CDR2 SVGAGI. This CDR3 comprises 17 residues. The V gene lost 6 bases and the J gene lost 0 bases, with 18 bases spanning the gap. CDR3: CASSPRHTTYSNQPQHF. The CDR3 DNA reads as TGTGCCAGCAGCCCAAGACACACGACTTATAGCAATCAGCCCCAGCATTTT.

The chain links TRBV19 to TRBJ1-4; 9 bases line up with TRBD1. The CDR3 is 14 residues long. The germline gives CDR1 LNHDA, CDR2 SQIVND (reference sequence). After removal of 4 bases from V and 7 bases from J, the junction contained 4 bases not matched to a gene. The CDR3 region is CASSTTGGSEKLFF. CDR3 in DNA: TGTGCCAGTAGTACGACAGGGGGAAGTGAAAAACTGTTTTTT.

This clonotype was seen a handful of times. V and J are TRBV18 and TRBJ1-2; the match to TRBD1 covers 9 bases. The germline CDR1 and CDR2 sequences are KGHSH and LQKENI. The CDR3 covers 15 residues. Trimming at V came to 5 bases and at J to 6 bases, leaving 10 bases not matched to a gene. CDR3 nucleotides: TGTGCCAGCTCATCAAGGACAGGGGTTAATAATGGCTACACCTTC. It translates to CASSSRTGVNNGYTF.

This clonotype turned up a few times. The chain carries TRBV6-1 and TRBJ1-2; a possible D gene is TRBD1 (5 bases). The ends were cut back, 5 bases at V and 4 bases at J, with 17 bases in the middle. CDR1 and CDR2 from the germline V gene are MNHNS and SASEGT. This CDR3 has 15 residues. The CDR3: CASSPGGAPSYGYTF. For the CDR3, the DNA is TGTGCCAGCAGTCCTGGTGGGGCTCCCTCCTATGGCTACACCTTC.

This clonotype was counted between two and nine times. The rearrangement uses TRBV15 and TRBJ1-5; TRBD1 matches at 8 bases. V trimming: 1 base; J trimming: 7 bases; junction bases outside the gene matches: 9. CDR1 LNHNV and CDR2 YYDKDF come from the germline V gene (reference sequence). CDR3 size: 16 residues. CDR3 nucleotides: TGTGCCACCAGCAGAGCCCGGGGACAGGTCAGGCAGCCCCAGCATTTT. This encodes CATSRARGQVRQPQHF.

This clonotype was observed a few times. The V and J genes are TRBV5-6 and TRBJ2-3; 8 bases fit TRBD2. The CDR3 totals 15 residues. The junction had 7 bases not matched to a gene; V was cut back by 2 bases and J by 5 bases. Per the germline V gene, CDR1 is SGHDT and CDR2 is YYEEEE. This chain's CDR3 is CASSLSRGGIDTQYF. The CDR3 DNA reads as TGTGCCAGCAGCTTATCTCGGGGGGGCATAGATACGCAGTATTTT.

This clonotype was recorded only once. A much more abundant neighbour one base away suggests this may be a read error. The J gene is TRBJ1-2, the V gene TRBV30; D is unclear. V was pared by 6 bases and J by 0 bases, with 8 bases between. This CDR3 is built from 12 residues. Germline loops: CDR1 GTSNPN, CDR2 SVGIG (reference sequence). CDR3 loop: CACEGANYGYTF. CDR3 in DNA: TGTGCCTGTGAAGGAGCTAACTATGGCTACACCTTC.

J is TRBJ1-2 and V is TRBV2; no reliable D call. The CDR3 length is 16 residues. Germline V lookup: CDR1 SNHLY, CDR2 FYNNEI. The germline V and J ends were trimmed by 3 bases and 0 bases, with 14 bases remaining between them. CDR3 nucleotides: TGTGCCAGCAGTGACAGCCCGACCCGAACTAACTATGGCTACACCTTC. Translating gives CASSDSPTRTNYGYTF.

This clonotype was found a few times. The chain employs TRBV4-1 and TRBJ1-1; 7 bases agree with TRBD1. The CDR3 is 13 residues long. The J segment lost 0 bases and the V segment lost 7 bases, leaving 2 bases of the junction unmatched. Germline values: CDR1 MGHRA, CDR2 YSYEKL. The CDR3 loop reads CASTGGMNTEAFF. In nucleotides, the CDR3 is TGCGCCAGCACAGGGGGTATGAACACTGAAGCTTTCTTT.

V usage is TRBV5-1 and J usage is TRBJ2-7; 8 nucleotides match TRBD2. The CDR3 is 16 residues long. Trimming took 3 bases from V and 3 from J; bases not matched to a gene: 11. The germline gives CDR1 SGHRS, CDR2 YFSETQ. This CDR3 reads CASSSPTGGPYYEQYF. The CDR3 DNA sequence: TGCGCCAGCAGCTCCCCTACGGGAGGGCCTTACTACGAGCAGTACTTC.

This clonotype is classed as large. The chain recombines TRBV30 with TRBJ1-6; D is uncertain. The CDR3 length is 12 residues. V lost 0 bases and J lost 13, with 10 bases in between. Germline V gene sequence: CDR1 GTSNPN, CDR2 SVGIG (reference sequence). CDR3 DNA sequence: TGTGCCTGGAGTGTCGAGGACCGGCCCCTCCACTTT. It codes for CAWSVEDRPLHF.

The gene calls are TRBV20-1 and TRBJ2-2; 9 bases are shared with TRBD2. V was pared by 0 bases and J by 0 bases, with 5 bases of the junction left unmatched. This CDR3 comprises 17 residues. Germline CDR1 reads DFQATT; CDR2 reads SNEGSKA (reference sequence). CDR3 nucleotide sequence: TGCAGTGCTAGAGATCTAGCTAGCGGGGCGAACACCGGGGAGCTGTTTTTT. Translated, it gives CSARDLASGANTGELFF.

Note on this clonotype: A much larger clone differs by one base, so this may be a read error. The gene calls are TRBV30 and TRBJ2-1; 8 bases align to TRBD2. Germline CDR1 is GTSNPN and CDR2 is SVGIG (reference sequence). The CDR3 contains 14 residues. The ends lost 5 bases at V and 9 bases at J; junction bases unmatched: 12. The CDR3 DNA reads TGTGCCTGGGGTGGTGGTCGGGAGGGGTGTGAGCAGTTCTTC. Protein: CAWGGGREGCEQFF. Full variable domain (rest looked up from reference TRBV30 and TRBJ2-1): SQTIHQWPATLVQPVGSPLSLECTVEGTSNPNLYWYRQAAGRGLQLLFYSVGIGQISSEVPQNLSASRPQDRQFILSSKKLLLSDSGFYLCAWGGGREGCEQFFGPGTRLTVL.

The chain joins TRBV5-5 to TRBJ2-1, with 12 bases lining up with TRBD2. This CDR3 is built from 15 residues. With 3 bases clipped from V and 4 bases from J, the junction kept 2 bases outside the gene matches. Looked up from germline, CDR1 is SGHKS and CDR2 is YYEKEE (reference sequence). Here the CDR3 reads CASSYTSGGYNEQFF. Here the CDR3 DNA reads TGTGCCAGCAGCTACACTAGCGGGGGGTACAATGAGCAGTTCTTC.

This clonotype came up a few times. The chain combines TRBV6-5 with TRBJ1-2; 10 bases are shared with TRBD1. This CDR3 has 16 residues. Unmatched junction bases numbered 6, after V lost 0 bases and J lost 5 bases. The germline gives CDR1 MNHEY, CDR2 SVGAGI. Here the CDR3 reads CASSYSRDRGKYGYTF. The DNA for the CDR3 is TGTGCCAGCAGTTACTCCCGGGACAGGGGAAAGTATGGCTACACCTTC.

This clonotype showed up just a few times. This sequence joins TRBV6-5 and TRBJ1-4; 10 bases map to TRBD1. The CDR3 is 15 amino acids. Germline assignment: CDR1 MNHEY and CDR2 SVGAGI. The V gene end was trimmed by 6 bases and the J gene end by 4 bases; junction bases not matched to a gene: 5. For the CDR3, the DNA is TGTGCCAGCAGGACAGGGGGCCAGGGTAATGAAAAACTGTTTTTT. Amino acid sequence: CASRTGGQGNEKLFF.

Sample share makes this clonotype large. The chain links TRBV29-1 to TRBJ1-3; no clear D gene. V gave up 5 bases and J gave up 3 bases, with 8 bases separating them. Per the germline V gene, CDR1 is SQVTM and CDR2 is ANQGSEA. This CDR3 region has 12 residues. The CDR3 region is CSVKEDGNTIYF. CDR3 coding DNA: TGCAGCGTTAAGGAAGATGGAAACACCATATATTTT.

This clonotype was recorded a few times. The chain carries TRBV11-2 and TRBJ1-6; D is undetermined. V was cut by 4 bases and J by 2 bases, with 6 bases left in between. The CDR3 totals 14 residues. Germline assignment: CDR1 SGHAT and CDR2 FQNNGV. In nucleotides, the CDR3 is TGTGCCAGCAGCTCACTACCCTATAATTCACCCCTCCACTTT. Its translation: CASSSLPYNSPLHF.

This clonotype is large by share. The V call is TRBV5-5, the J call TRBJ1-2; 8 bases map to TRBD1. The junction had 4 bases not matched to a gene; V was cut back by 6 bases and J by 3 bases. The germline gives CDR1 SGHKS, CDR2 YYEKEE (reference sequence). The CDR3 loop spans 13 amino acids. CDR3 amino acids: CASMGQDHYGYTF. The CDR3, as DNA: TGTGCCAGCATGGGACAGGACCACTATGGCTACACCTTC.

This clonotype was picked up a small number of times. The chain recombines TRBV20-1 with TRBJ2-5; 13 nucleotides line up with TRBD2. CDR3 length equals 17 residues. Losses at the gene ends were 5 bases for V and 5 bases for J; bases not matched to a gene: 14. The germline V gene has CDR1 DFQATT and CDR2 SNEGSKA (reference sequence). The CDR3 reads CSALIAGLAGAVETQYF. The CDR3 nucleotides read TGCAGTGCTCTCATTGCTGGACTAGCGGGGGCCGTCGAGACCCAGTACTTC.

The CDR3 region has the DNA TGTGCCAGCTACTTAATGATCACACAGAACACTGAAGCTTTCTTT. It specifies CASYLMITQNTEAFF. The chain is built from TRBV5-5 and TRBJ1-1; D gene ambiguous. Trimming removed 7 bases at V and 1 base at J, with 17 bases between. CDR3 length: 15 residues. Germline CDR1 and CDR2: SGHKS and YYEKEE (reference sequence). The full variable domain, completed using reference TRBV5-5 and TRBJ1-1, is DAGVTQSPTHLIKTRGQQVTLRCSPISGHKSVSWYQQVLGQGPQFIFQYYEKEERGRGNFPDRFSARQFPNYSSELNVNALLLGDSALYLCASYLMITQNTEAFFGQGTRLTVV.

By sample share, this clonotype is medium-sized. CDR3: CASSTRRDARSNYGYTF. CDR3 bases: TGTGCCAGTAGTACACGTAGGGACGCGAGATCTAACTATGGCTACACCTTC. V usage is TRBV19 and J usage is TRBJ1-2, with D maybe TRBD1 (5 bases). CDR3 size: 17 residues. V was trimmed by 4 bases and J by 0 bases, leaving 18 bases between them. The V gene's germline CDR1 is LNHDA and CDR2 SQIVND (reference sequence).

The V and J genes are TRBV2 and TRBJ2-7; D possibly corresponds to TRBD2 (5 bases). The germline CDR1 and CDR2 sequences are SNHLY and FYNNEI. Trimming left V 5 bases short and J 7 bases short, with 12 bases between. CDR3 length equals 12 residues. CDR3 region: CASSQDKREQYF. The CDR3, as DNA: TGTGCCAGCAGTCAAGACAAGCGGGAGCAGTACTTC.

This clonotype is labeled medium-sized. This chain uses TRBV7-9 with TRBJ2-3, with 7 positions matching TRBD2. Germline-derived CDR1 and CDR2 are SEHNR and FQNEAQ (reference sequence). The CDR3 consists of 15 residues. The V and J ends lost 4 bases and 4 bases, in that order; junction bases with no gene match: 8. CDR3 region: CASSYSPGGADTQYF. CDR3 coding DNA: TGTGCCAGCAGCTACTCCCCGGGAGGAGCAGATACGCAGTATTTT.

This clonotype was seen more than once but under ten times. The chain couples TRBV10-3 to TRBJ2-3; either TRBD1 or TRBD2 may supply D (5 bases each). The CDR3 contains 14 residues. Trimming cost V 6 bases and J 4 bases, with 14 bases left between them. The germline gives CDR1 ENHRY, CDR2 SYGVKD. The CDR3 spells CAIRPGASADTQYF. Here the CDR3 DNA reads TGTGCCATCAGGCCCGGGGCCAGCGCAGATACGCAGTATTTT.

This clonotype rates as medium-sized. The V call is TRBV20-1, the J call TRBJ2-7, with D possibly TRBD2 on 5 matching bases. V was cut by 3 bases and J by 6 bases, with 15 bases left in between. Germline CDR1 is DFQATT and CDR2 is SNEGSKA (reference sequence). The CDR3 contains 13 residues. The CDR3: CSASLGRRGEQYF. CDR3 coding DNA: TGCAGTGCTAGCTTAGGGCGCCGGGGCGAGCAGTACTTC.

This clonotype is classed as medium-sized. This chain joins TRBV7-2 and TRBJ2-3; 11 bases fit TRBD2. This CDR3 is built from 17 residues. Germline V CDR1 and CDR2: SGHTA, FQGNSA. The trim removed 1 base at V and 3 bases at J, leaving 6 bases unmatched. Here the CDR3 reads CASSLGLAGRRTDTQYF. CDR3 coding DNA: TGTGCCAGCAGCTTAGGACTAGCGGGGAGGAGGACAGATACGCAGTATTTT.

This clonotype was observed once. The rearrangement joins TRBV4-1 to TRBJ1-2; 9 nucleotides agree with TRBD1. Unmatched junction bases numbered 8, after V lost 2 bases and J lost 7 bases. Germline V CDR1 and CDR2: MGHRA, YSYEKL. The CDR3 length is 15 residues. This CDR3 is CASSQLPGQGFGYTF. The CDR3 DNA sequence: TGCGCCAGCAGCCAACTGCCGGGACAGGGATTTGGCTACACCTTC.

This clonotype is labeled as large. The genes are TRBV29-1 and TRBJ2-5; D uncertain. In germline, CDR1 is SQVTM, CDR2 ANQGSEA. V lost 7 bases and J lost 2, with 11 bases in between. The CDR3 runs 12 residues. For the CDR3, the DNA is TGCAGCGCGTACCCCGGGCAAGAGACCCAGTACTTC. This translates into CSAYPGQETQYF.

In this sample, this clonotype turned up a few times. The rearrangement joins TRBV7-9 to TRBJ1-4; 8 bases align to TRBD1. CDR3 length: 15 amino acids. Germline loops: CDR1 SEHNR, CDR2 FQNEAQ (reference sequence). Trimming took 4 bases from V and 7 from J; bases not matched to a gene: 8. Here the CDR3 DNA reads TGTGCCAGCAGCTCACCCAGGGGGCGGAGTGAAAAACTGTTTTTT. Translation: CASSSPRGRSEKLFF.